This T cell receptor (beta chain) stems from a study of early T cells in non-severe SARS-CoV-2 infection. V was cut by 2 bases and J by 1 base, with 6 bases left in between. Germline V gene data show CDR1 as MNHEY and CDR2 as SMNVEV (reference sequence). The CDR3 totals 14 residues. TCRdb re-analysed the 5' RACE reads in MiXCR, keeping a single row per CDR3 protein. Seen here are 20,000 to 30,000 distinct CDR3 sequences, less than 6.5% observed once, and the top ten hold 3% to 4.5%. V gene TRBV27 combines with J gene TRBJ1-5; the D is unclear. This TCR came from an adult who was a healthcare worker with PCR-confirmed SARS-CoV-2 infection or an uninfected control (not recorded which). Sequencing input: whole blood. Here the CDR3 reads CASSLLASNQPQHF. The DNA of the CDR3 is TGTGCCAGCAGTTTACTCGCCAGCAATCAGCCCCAGCATTTT.